This is a list of T cell receptor beta chains from one sample in a study of blood T cell repertoires in COVID-19. Clones were read by immunoSEQ multiplex PCR, and TCRdb kept only the in-frame ones, dropping some. In the table there are approximately 38,000 clones, about 79% of which are singletons. Specimen: peripheral blood. The source is a human donor with acute or convalescent COVID-19. The donor label of this sample is uncertain. CDR3s include the opening cysteine and the closing phenylalanine or tryptophan. Fields, in order: V gene, clone size, D gene, J gene, CDR3 protein, CDR3 DNA. The D gene is left open where the match is weak. Clone size is not always given. Where it is, it says once, few, many or a class for expanded clones.

>TRBV2|.|TRBD2|TRBJ2-1
CASSESGLAGSEQFF
TGTGCCAGCAGTGAATCGGGACTAGCGGGTTCTGAGCAGTTCTTC
>TRBV9|.|.|TRBJ1-6
CASSRGQNNSPLHF
TGTGCCAGCAGCCGAGGACAGAATAATTCACCCCTCCACTTT
>TRBV4-3|.|.|TRBJ1-2
CASSPTDITKRGYTF
TGCGCCAGCAGCCCAACGGACATAACAAAACGGGGCTACACCTTC
>TRBV19|once|.|TRBJ2-7
CASSKSFRTVYEQYF
TGTGCCAGTAGTAAATCCTTTCGGACAGTTTACGAGCAGTACTTC
>TRBV29-1|.|.|TRBJ2-1
CSVEDLGSYNEQFF
TGCAGCGTTGAAGACCTAGGCTCCTACAATGAGCAGTTCTTC
>TRBV5-6|.|.|TRBJ2-3
CASGRSTDTQYF
TGTGCCAGCGGTCGGAGCACAGATACGCAGTATTTT
>TRBV7-9|.|.|TRBJ2-7
CASSLGGQLGAYEQYF
TGTGCCAGCAGCTTAGGGGGGCAGCTCGGGGCCTACGAGCAGTACTTC
>TRBV5-6|.|TRBD1|TRBJ1-2
CASIMDRGNYGYTF
TGTGCCAGCATTATGGACAGGGGTAACTATGGCTACACCTTC
>TRBV3-1/TRBV3-2|once|TRBD2|TRBJ2-1
CASSRGLADSYNEQFF
TGTGCCAGCAGCCGGGGACTAGCTGATTCCTACAATGAGCAGTTCTTC
>TRBV28|.|.|TRBJ1-1
CASSRRQNTEAFF
TGTGCCAGCAGTCGACGACAGAACACTGAAGCTTTCTTT
>TRBV6-5|.|TRBD2|TRBJ2-5
CASSGGPWAKETQYF
TGTGCCAGTTCGGGGGGGCCTTGGGCCAAAGAGACCCAGTACTTC
>TRBV7-9|.|.|TRBJ2-2
CASSQTDSYTGELFF
TGTGCCAGCAGCCAAACGGACAGTTACACCGGGGAGCTGTTTTTT
>TRBV5-1|.|.|TRBJ2-7
CATKQGLAGYYEQYF
TGCGCCACCAAACAAGGGCTAGCCGGCTACTACGAGCAGTACTTC
>TRBV5-1|once|.|TRBJ2-1
CASSLQGGSYNEQFF
TGCGCCAGCAGCTTACAGGGTGGCTCCTACAATGAGCAGTTCTTC
>TRBV6-5|once|TRBD1|TRBJ1-2
CASIGGQGVHGYTF
TGTGCCAGCATCGGCGGACAGGGAGTCCATGGCTACACCTTC
>TRBV12-3/TRBV12-4|.|.|TRBJ1-1
CASSGEGAGVAFF
TGTGCCAGCAGTGGGGAAGGAGCGGGTGTAGCTTTCTTT
>TRBV5-8|.|TRBD1|TRBJ2-2
CASSFFGTGGDAAGELFF
TGTGCCAGCAGCTTTTTCGGGACAGGGGGCGATGCCGCCGGGGAGCTGTTTTTT
>TRBV3-1/TRBV3-2|.|.|TRBJ2-2
CASSQGSRTGELFF
TGTGCCAGCAGCCAAGGAAGCCGCACCGGGGAGCTGTTTTTT
>TRBV29-1|.|.|TRBJ2-1
CSASGDGVHNEQFF
TGCAGCGCTAGTGGTGACGGGGTACACAATGAGCAGTTCTTC
>TRBV27|.|.|TRBJ2-2
CASSFQVPATGWTGELFF
TGTGCCAGCAGTTTTCAAGTTCCCGCGACAGGTTGGACCGGGGAGCTGTTTTTT
>TRBV4-1|.|TRBD1|TRBJ1-1
CASSQVRGAGGGGTEAFF
TGCGCCAGCAGTCAAGTCCGCGGGGCAGGGGGAGGCGGCACTGAAGCTTTCTTT
>TRBV28|.|TRBD1|TRBJ1-1
CASSSRWTGGFGGTEAFF
TGTGCCAGCAGTTCCCGATGGACAGGGGGCTTTGGGGGCACTGAAGCTTTCTTT
>TRBV6-5|.|TRBD1|TRBJ1-2
CASSLGGQGEYGYTF
TGTGCCAGCAGCCTAGGAGGACAGGGGGAGTATGGCTACACCTTC
>TRBV4-2|.|TRBD1|TRBJ2-7
CASSQVWDSVYEQYF
TGTGCCAGCAGCCAGGTTTGGGACAGCGTTTACGAGCAGTACTTC
>TRBV4-3|.|TRBD1|TRBJ1-1
CASSLNRGQGTEAFF
TGCGCCAGCAGCCTTAACAGGGGGCAAGGCACTGAAGCTTTCTTT
>TRBV10-3|.|TRBD2|TRBJ2-3
CAISEQLAGSTDTQYF
TGTGCCATCAGTGAGCAACTAGCGGGAAGCACAGATACGCAGTATTTT
>TRBV5-5|.|.|TRBJ2-5
CASSVEQGQETQYF
TGTGCCAGCAGCGTCGAACAGGGCCAAGAGACCCAGTACTTC
>TRBV5-8|.|.|TRBJ2-2
CASSFLPSTGELFF
TGTGCCAGCAGCTTCCTTCCGAGCACCGGGGAGCTGTTTTTT
>TRBV12-3/TRBV12-4|.|.|TRBJ1-1
CASSPYRAEAFF
TGTGCCAGCAGTCCATATCGGGCTGAAGCTTTCTTT
>TRBV3-1/TRBV3-2|.|.|TRBJ1-2
CASSPAGPAHGYTF
TGTGCCAGCAGCCCCGCAGGGCCGGCACATGGCTACACCTTC
>TRBV7-9|.|TRBD2|TRBJ2-7
CASSAGTSVYEQYF
TGTGCCAGCAGCGCCGGGACTAGTGTCTACGAGCAGTACTTC
>TRBV1|.|.|TRBJ2-7
CTRNRAGGTYEQYF
TGCACCAGGAACCGCGCGGGAGGAACCTACGAGCAGTACTTC
>TRBV7-8|.|.|TRBJ1-5
CASSPTRTSRAQHF
TGTGCCAGCAGCCCAACCCGGACATCTAGGGCCCAGCATTTT
>TRBV29-1|once|.|TRBJ2-5
CSVEAVQETQYF
TGCAGCGTTGAAGCGGTACAAGAGACCCAGTACTTC
>TRBV2|.|.|TRBJ1-4
CASKGGVSNEKLFF
TGTGCCAGCAAAGGGGGGGTCAGTAATGAAAAACTGTTTTTT
>TRBV30|.|.|TRBJ2-6
CAWSVRITSSGANVLTF
TGTGCCTGGAGTGTACGAATAACGAGCTCTGGGGCCAACGTCCTGACTTTC
>TRBV24-1|.|.|TRBJ1-2
CATSDSGNRNYGYTF
TGTGCCACCAGTGATTCGGGGAATCGTAACTATGGCTACACCTTC
>TRBV11-3|.|TRBD2|TRBJ2-7
CASSPYGTNEQYF
TGTGCCAGCAGCCCCTACGGGACTAACGAGCAGTACTTC
>TRBV19|.|TRBD1|TRBJ1-6
CASRTGTGGWSPLHF
TGTGCCAGTAGGACCGGGACAGGTGGCTGGTCACCCCTCCACTTT
>TRBV15|.|.|TRBJ2-7
CATSRGTGSREQYF
TGTGCCACCAGCAGAGGAACGGGGTCCAGGGAGCAGTACTTC
>TRBV6-2/TRBV6-3|few|TRBD1|TRBJ2-7
CASSFTNRGDYEQYF
TGTGCCAGCAGTTTCACTAACAGGGGGGACTACGAGCAGTACTTC
>TRBV6-4|.|TRBD2|TRBJ2-1
CASSERAGVTGEQFF
TGTGCCAGCAGTGAACGAGCGGGAGTAACGGGTGAGCAGTTCTTC
>TRBV6-1|.|.|TRBJ2-1
CASSERQGSYNEQFF
TGTGCCAGCAGTGAAAGGCAGGGCTCCTACAATGAGCAGTTCTTC
>TRBV2|.|TRBD2|TRBJ2-2
CASSFSGGPTGELFF
TGTGCCAGCAGTTTTTCGGGAGGGCCAACCGGGGAGCTGTTTTTT
>TRBV30|once|.|TRBJ1-5
CAWSIGENQPQHF
TGTGCCTGGAGTATCGGGGAAAATCAGCCCCAGCATTTT
>TRBV15|.|TRBD2|TRBJ2-3
CATSRDPAGSTDTQYF
TGTGCCACCAGCAGAGATCCAGCGGGGAGCACAGATACGCAGTATTTT
>TRBV5-1|.|TRBD1|TRBJ2-7
CASSLGVMGQGAAEQYF
TGCGCCAGCAGCTTGGGGGTAATGGGACAGGGGGCTGCCGAGCAGTACTTC
>TRBV7-6|.|.|TRBJ1-6
CASSQQATSYNSPLHF
TGTGCCAGCAGCCAACAGGCCACGTCCTATAATTCACCCCTCCACTTT
>TRBV6-5|.|TRBD1|TRBJ1-6
CASTLTGTGNSPLHF
TGTGCCAGCACCCTGACCGGGACAGGGAATTCACCCCTCCACTTT
>TRBV28|few|.|TRBJ1-5
CASRGRSNQPQHF
TGTGCCAGCAGGGGCCGCAGCAATCAGCCCCAGCATTTT
>TRBV10-3|.|.|TRBJ2-7
CAISAAGSYEQYF
TGTGCCATCAGTGCGGCAGGCTCCTACGAGCAGTACTTC
>TRBV11-2|once|TRBD1|TRBJ2-7
CASSVQGAGGYEQYF
TGTGCCAGCAGCGTCCAGGGGGCTGGGGGGTACGAGCAGTACTTC